This T cell receptor beta chain was recovered during a study of blood T cell repertoires in COVID-19. Study background: Some COVID-19 samples were acute and others convalescent; all came from the United States, Italy and Spain. T cells, B-cell-depleted T cells, or PBMCs supplied cDNA or gDNA.

Original methodology: Scientists estimated how many nucleated cells there were by amplifying reference gene primers. Only in-frame clones appear in the TCRdb table, and some are missing; sequencing was by immunoSEQ multiplex PCR. D and trimming come from the DNA, and the V and J calls and clone size come from that table. Of about 140,000 clones detected, 75% to 85% appear once; the ten largest clones hold less than 5%. The CDR3 totals 14 residues. The germline V gene encodes CDR1 MNHEY and CDR2 SMNVEV (reference sequence). The V and J ends lost 4 bases and 5 bases, in that order; junction bases with no gene match: 5.

This chain joins TRBV27 and TRBJ1-1; TRBD1 matches 9 bases. Sequencing used peripheral blood. The source of this sequence is a woman older than 75 with acute or convalescent COVID-19. In DNA, the CDR3 is TGTGCCAGCAGTTCCCTCGACAGGGGGACTGAAGCTTTCTTT. This sequence encodes CASSSLDRGTEAFF.